The 19 T cell receptor beta chains reported below all come from one sample, sequenced in a study of CD8 T cells in Susac syndrome. Random hexamers were used to reverse transcribe an amount of roughly 0.5 to 1 ug RNA. MiXCR, applied by TCRdb to the immunoSEQ multiplex PCR reads, yields one record per CDR3 protein. The table has approximately 170,000 distinct CDR3 sequences, about 90% seen once; the top ten hold 0.08%. Source material: CD4+ T cells from PBMCs. The source is a human donor in good health.

This clonotype has a single count. The CDR3 loop reads CASSEQGLFGNTIYF. The DNA for the CDR3 is TGTGCCAGCAGCGAACAGGGTCTCTTTGGAAACACCATATATTTT. The rearrangement links TRBV7-2 to TRBJ1-3, with D maybe TRBD1 (6 bases). V shed 5 bases and J shed 3 bases, with 14 bases lying between them. Germline-derived CDR1 and CDR2 are SGHTA and FQGNSA. The CDR3 length is 15 residues.

This clonotype was counted only a few times. J is TRBJ2-7 and V is TRBV6-5; D may be TRBD1 (5 bases). The germline V gene encodes CDR1 MNHEY and CDR2 SVGAGI. The length of the CDR3 is 14 residues. Trimming shortened V by 0 bases and J by 3 bases, and 9 bases separated the two germline ends. The CDR3 is CASSYSGQGYEQYF. Written as DNA, the CDR3 is TGTGCCAGCAGTTACTCTGGGCAGGGCTACGAGCAGTACTTC.

The CDR3 spells CSATPGTGRNHNEQFF. In DNA form, the CDR3 reads TGCAGTGCTACCCCGGGGACAGGGAGGAACCACAATGAGCAGTTCTTC. This rearrangement joins TRBV20-1 to TRBJ2-1, with 9 bases matching TRBD1. Germline V gene sequence: CDR1 DFQATT, CDR2 SNEGSKA (reference sequence). V lost 4 bases and J lost 5; bases outside the gene matches: 12. The CDR3 is 16 amino acids.

The chain recombines TRBV6-1 with TRBJ1-1; D ambiguous. The V end lost 10 bases, the J end lost 2 bases, and 8 bases lay between the germline ends. Germline V gene lookup returns CDR1 MNHNS and CDR2 SASEGT. This CDR3 contains 11 residues. The CDR3 DNA reads TGTGCCACCTCATTCAACACTGAAGCTTTCTTT. Translation gives CATSFNTEAFF.

The chain joins TRBV2 to TRBJ2-1; D is perhaps TRBD2 (5 bases). CDR1 SNHLY and CDR2 FYNNEI come from the germline V gene. V lost 8 bases and J 3 bases, leaving 11 bases between the germline ends. The CDR3 runs to 13 residues. The CDR3 loop is CASSPGLYNEQFF. CDR3 nucleotide sequence: TGTGCCAGCTCGCCCGGACTCTACAATGAGCAGTTCTTC.

The chain recombines TRBV20-1 with TRBJ2-7, with a tentative D call TRBD1 (5 bases). Germline CDR1 DFQATT, CDR2 SNEGSKA (reference sequence). The length of the CDR3 is 14 residues. Trimming stripped 0 bases from V and 0 bases from J, with 9 bases between. The CDR3 protein is CSARDGQGSYEQYF. For the CDR3, the DNA is TGCAGTGCTAGAGATGGTCAGGGCTCCTACGAGCAGTACTTC.

This chain connects TRBV3-1 to TRBJ2-7; no clear D. Germline CDR1 LGHDT, CDR2 YNNKEL (reference sequence). With 1 base removed from V and 2 bases from J, the gap between germline ends came to 6 bases. The CDR3 runs to 13 residues. The CDR3 sequence: CASSQGGPYEQYF. In nucleotides, the CDR3 is TGTGCCAGCAGCCAAGGCGGACCCTACGAGCAGTACTTC.

The chain links TRBV6-1 to TRBJ2-1; 12 bases match TRBD1. V trimming: 6 bases; J trimming: 8 bases; junction bases outside the gene matches: 5. Germline V gene lookup returns CDR1 MNHNS and CDR2 SASEGT. CDR3 length: 14 residues. CDR3 residues: CASRGTGGFDEQFF. CDR3 DNA: TGTGCCAGCAGAGGGACAGGGGGCTTCGATGAGCAGTTCTTC.

The rearrangement joins TRBV6-5 to TRBJ1-5; TRBD1 aligns across 7 bases. The V gene's germline CDR1 is MNHEY and CDR2 SVGAGI. The V segment lost 6 bases and the J segment 5 bases; nucleotides outside the gene matches: 4. The CDR3 has 13 residues. CDR3 sequence: CASRTGVDQPQHF. CDR3 in DNA: TGTGCCAGCAGAACAGGGGTCGATCAGCCCCAGCATTTT.

Only one count was recorded for this clonotype. V is TRBV18 and J is TRBJ1-1; no clear D gene. The germline V gene has CDR1 KGHSH and CDR2 LQKENI. V lost 3 bases to trimming and J lost 11 bases, with 13 bases between them. The CDR3 is 12 amino acids. CDR3 nucleotides: TGTGCCAGCTCACCCGACGGAAGGGAGGCTTTCTTT. Translating it yields CASSPDGREAFF. The full variable domain, in which reference TRBV18 and TRBJ1-1 provide the parts outside the CDR3, is NAGVMQNPRHLVRRRGQEARLRCSPMKGHSHVYWYRQLPEEGLKFMVYLQKENIIDESGMPKERFSAEFPKEGPSILRIQQVVRGDSAAYFCASSPDGREAFFGQGTRLTVV.

The chain employs TRBV14 and TRBJ1-1, with 7 bases identical to TRBD1. V lost 2 bases, J lost 0 bases, and 6 bases stayed unmatched. The CDR3 sequence is 16 residues long. Germline V lookup: CDR1 SGHDN, CDR2 FVKESK. The CDR3 bases are TGTGCCAGCAGCCAACGACAGGGTAGCATGAACACTGAAGCTTTCTTT. This gives the protein CASSQRQGSMNTEAFF.

V usage is TRBV27 and J usage is TRBJ2-1; D ambiguous. CDR3 length equals 13 residues. The germline gives CDR1 MNHEY, CDR2 SMNVEV (reference sequence). The V and J ends lost 1 base and 3 bases respectively, with 4 bases between them. The CDR3 sequence is CASSLLNYNEQFF. The CDR3 bases are TGTGCCAGCAGTTTATTAAACTACAATGAGCAGTTCTTC.

The V and J genes are TRBV6-6 and TRBJ2-5; possibly TRBD1 for D (6 bases). Germline V gene data show CDR1 as MNHNY and CDR2 as SVGAGI (reference sequence). The CDR3 spans 13 residues. Trimming removed 1 base at V and 5 bases at J, with 8 bases between. The CDR3 DNA follows: TGTGCCAGCAGTTACTGGACAGAGGAGACCCAGTACTTC. The encoded protein is CASSYWTEETQYF.

This clonotype has only one observation. The chain uses TRBV24-1 and TRBJ2-3; perhaps TRBD2 as D (5 bases). The CDR3 covers 13 residues. Germline V gene data show CDR1 as KGHDR and CDR2 as SFDVKD. Trimming took 9 bases from V and 0 from J, leaving 9 bases between them. CDR3 bases: TGTGCCACCGAGGGAGAAAGCACAGATACGCAGTATTTT. It codes for CATEGESTDTQYF.

This rearrangement joins TRBV3-1 to TRBJ1-1, with D perhaps TRBD1 (5 bases). Germline V gene lookup returns CDR1 LGHDT and CDR2 YNNKEL (reference sequence). The CDR3 runs to 14 residues. Trimming took 4 bases from V and 5 from J, leaving 14 bases between them. In DNA, the CDR3 is TGTGCCAGCAGCCCCTCGGGGCCTCGGACTGAAGCTTTCTTT. This translates into CASSPSGPRTEAFF. The full variable domain, rest sourced from reference TRBV3-1 and TRBJ1-1, is DTAVSQTPKYLVTQMGNDKSIKCEQNLGHDTMYWYKQDSKKFLKIMFSYNNKELIINETVPNRFSPKSPDKAHLNLHINSLELGDSAVYFCASSPSGPRTEAFFGQGTRLTVV.

This clonotype has just one count. V usage is TRBV7-8 and J usage is TRBJ1-1, with D unclear. The V and J ends lost 3 bases and 2 bases respectively, with 4 bases between them. Per the germline V gene, CDR1 is SGHVS and CDR2 is FQNEAQ. The CDR3 sequence is 12 residues long. The CDR3 protein is CASSFYNTEAFF. DNA for the CDR3: TGTGCCAGCAGCTTCTATAACACTGAAGCTTTCTTT.

This chain uses TRBV6-5 with TRBJ2-7, with 10 bases identical to TRBD2. There are 17 residues in the CDR3. The germline V gene encodes CDR1 MNHEY and CDR2 SVGAGI. J gave up 4 bases and V 0 bases, and 9 bases lay outside the gene matches. CDR3 protein: CASSYSQEREGLYEQYF. CDR3 nucleotide sequence: TGTGCCAGCAGTTACTCACAAGAGCGGGAGGGCCTATACGAGCAGTACTTC.

This rearrangement joins TRBV20-1 to TRBJ2-7; tentatively, D is TRBD1 (6 bases). The germline V gene encodes CDR1 DFQATT and CDR2 SNEGSKA (reference sequence). This CDR3 spans 13 amino acids. Trimming left V 3 bases short and J 0 bases short, with 9 bases between. The CDR3 DNA reads as TGCAGTGCTAGTTCCAGGGGCTCCTACGAGCAGTACTTC. Translated, it gives CSASSRGSYEQYF.

The genes are TRBV7-9 and TRBJ1-1, with 9 bases fitting TRBD1. The CDR3 spans 15 residues. Germline-derived CDR1 and CDR2 are SEHNR and FQNEAQ (reference sequence). V lost 4 bases and J lost 0; bases outside the gene matches: 3. This CDR3 reads CASSSGQGMNTEAFF. CDR3 bases: TGTGCCAGCAGCTCCGGACAGGGGATGAACACTGAAGCTTTCTTT.